This T cell receptor beta chain derives from a study of early stage breast cancer tumors. About the research overall: Among approximately 12 ER+/PR+/HER2- tumors, eight were ductal, four lobular. Findings and caveats of the study: Functional markers like CD4, CD8 and FOXP3 were missed in bulk sequencing.

About this clone: The antigen remains unidentified.

The germline CDR1 and CDR2 sequences are MNHNY and SVGAGI (reference sequence). This CDR3 contains 12 residues. Trimming left V 6 bases short and J 10 bases short, with 15 bases between. The repertoire was sequenced with immunoSEQ multiplex PCR; TCRdb's copy has only in-frame clones and lacks some. The repertoire includes tens of thousands of clones, around 70% of them detected once, and roughly 7.2% sits in the top ten. Sequenced input: blood. The TCR comes from a person aged 45 to 59 with breast cancer. The chain uses TRBV6-6 and TRBJ1-2; D might be TRBD1 (5 bases). The CDR3 reads CASRGGGVTYTF. The CDR3 bases are TGTGCCAGCAGGGGCGGGGGGGTTACCTACACCTTC.